Below are 22 T cell receptor beta chains sequenced from a single sample in a study of T cell responses to AZD1222 COVID-19 vaccine. Clones were sequenced by immunoSEQ multiplex PCR, and TCRdb holds only the in-frame ones, with some missing. The sample has roughly 150,000 clones, over 90% seen once. The source material was peripheral blood, sampled 28 days after the second AZD1222 dose. The receptors come from an adult who received the AZD1222 COVID-19 vaccine.

The chain joins TRBV7-2 to TRBJ2-2; D gene ambiguous. The CDR3 runs 16 residues. V was clipped by 5 bases and J by 0 bases, with 13 bases between them. Germline lookup yields CDR1 SGHTA and CDR2 FQGNSA. CDR3 protein: CASSRKRSTNTGELFF. CDR3 coding DNA: TGTGCCAGCAGCAGGAAACGGTCCACGAACACCGGGGAGCTGTTTTTT.

This chain uses TRBV3-1 (or the pseudogene TRBV3-2) with TRBJ1-4; 7 bases align to TRBD1. This CDR3 region has 15 residues. CDR1 and CDR2 (germline): LGHDT, YNNKEL (reference sequence). V lost 2 bases and J lost 3; bases outside the gene matches: 3. The CDR3 loop reads CASSQRGQSNEKLFF. CDR3 DNA sequence: TGTGCCAGCAGCCAAAGGGGACAGTCTAATGAAAAACTGTTTTTT.

V gene TRBV11-2 combines with J gene TRBJ2-6; possibly TRBD2 for D (5 bases). The germline V and J ends were trimmed by 4 bases and 0 bases, with 7 bases remaining between them. Germline CDR1 reads SGHAT; CDR2 reads FQNNGV. This CDR3 has 15 amino acids. The CDR3 coding sequence is TGTGCCAGCAGCTCTACTAGCTCTGGGGCCAACGTCCTGACTTTC. The encoded protein is CASSSTSSGANVLTF.

This chain uses TRBV9 with TRBJ2-3; D is perhaps TRBD2 (6 bases). V was pared by 0 bases and J by 3 bases, with 11 bases between. CDR1 SGDLS and CDR2 YYNGEE come from the germline V gene. The CDR3 loop spans 15 amino acids. CDR3 DNA sequence: TGTGCCAGCAGCGTAGGACTAGTTGCTACAGATACGCAGTATTTT. Protein product: CASSVGLVATDTQYF.

This chain uses TRBV27 with TRBJ2-3; no clear D. The ends were cut back, 6 bases at V and 8 bases at J, with 12 bases in the middle. The germline V gene encodes CDR1 MNHEY and CDR2 SMNVEV (reference sequence). This CDR3 is built from 12 residues. Here the CDR3 reads CASRPSVGTQYF. CDR3 in DNA: TGTGCCAGCAGGCCCTCGGTCGGTACGCAGTATTTT.

The chain uses TRBV27 and TRBJ1-5; D call uncertain. Germline V CDR1 and CDR2: MNHEY, SMNVEV (reference sequence). This CDR3 spans 14 amino acids. Between the trimmed V and J ends, which lost 2 bases and 7 bases, there was a span of 12 bases. This CDR3 is CASSLKMGGQPQHF. The CDR3 nucleotides read TGTGCCAGCAGTTTAAAAATGGGTGGGCAGCCCCAGCATTTT.

The chain joins TRBV18 to TRBJ1-3; D uncertain. This CDR3 is 17 amino acids long. The germline V gene encodes CDR1 KGHSH and CDR2 LQKENI. V lost 2 bases and J 0 bases, leaving 14 bases between the germline ends. CDR3 amino acids: CASSPVPRLSSGNTIYF. Written as DNA, the CDR3 is TGTGCCAGCTCACCAGTTCCCCGGTTAAGCTCTGGAAACACCATATATTTT.

In its sample, this clone was seen once. The genes are TRBV5-1 and TRBJ2-7, with 11 positions matching TRBD1. V shed 2 bases, J shed 3 bases, and the junction held 4 bases outside the gene matches. Germline V gene sequence: CDR1 SGHRS, CDR2 YFSETQ. The CDR3 is 15 amino acids. This chain's CDR3 is CASSFLDRGLYEQYF. The DNA for the CDR3 is TGCGCCAGCAGCTTTCTGGACAGGGGGCTCTACGAGCAGTACTTC.

The chain recombines TRBV24-1 with TRBJ2-2, with D maybe TRBD1 (5 bases). V lost 1 base and J lost 3, with 5 bases in between. The CDR3 has 14 amino acids. Per the germline V gene, CDR1 is KGHDR and CDR2 is SFDVKD. CDR3 in DNA: TGTGCCACCAGTGATTTCAGGGACACCGGGGAGCTGTTTTTT. This sequence encodes CATSDFRDTGELFF.

V and J are TRBV18 and TRBJ1-1, with D possibly matching TRBD1 (6 bases). The germline V gene encodes CDR1 KGHSH and CDR2 LQKENI. The CDR3 contains 14 residues. V was pared by 3 bases and J by 7 bases, with 15 bases between. CDR3 nucleotides: TGTGCCAGCTCACCGGGAAAGGGGGAAGGTGAAGCTTTCTTT. It specifies CASSPGKGEGEAFF.

DNA for the CDR3: TGTGCCAGCAGCCAAGATCAGGCCAGGCTCACTGAAGCTTTCTTT. It encodes CASSQDQARLTEAFF. The V gene is TRBV4-2, the J gene TRBJ1-1, with D unclear. This CDR3 is built from 15 residues. V lost 0 bases to trimming and J lost 4 bases, with 12 bases between them. Germline assignment: CDR1 LGHNA and CDR2 YNFKEQ.

This chain connects TRBV19 to TRBJ2-1, with a weak D call TRBD2 (5 bases). Between the trimmed V and J ends, which lost 5 bases and 0 bases, there was a span of 8 bases. This CDR3 contains 14 residues. Germline V gives CDR1 LNHDA, CDR2 SQIVND (reference sequence). CDR3 nucleotide sequence: TGTGCCAGTAGTCTGGGGAGCTCCTACAATGAGCAGTTCTTC. Protein sequence: CASSLGSSYNEQFF.

The chain couples TRBV12-5 to TRBJ1-4, with D perhaps TRBD1 (5 bases). Germline CDR1 reads LGHNT; CDR2 reads FRNRAP. The CDR3 length is 14 residues. V lost 1 base and J lost 4, with 7 bases in between. CDR3 in amino acids: CASGLGGLNEKLFF. CDR3 nucleotides: TGTGCTAGTGGTTTGGGGGGCCTTAATGAAAAACTGTTTTTT.

The chain recombines TRBV9 with TRBJ1-1, with a possible D match to TRBD1 (6 bases). Deletions cut 3 bases from V and 6 bases from J, with 12 bases between. Germline lookup yields CDR1 SGDLS and CDR2 YYNGEE. The CDR3 extends over 13 amino acids. The CDR3 nucleotides are TGTGCCAGCAGCGGGCTGAGGGGGTCTGAAGCTTTCTTT. As protein: CASSGLRGSEAFF.

The chain employs TRBV7-9 and TRBJ1-3; no firm D call. Trimming removed 4 bases from V and 0 bases from J, with 10 bases in between. Germline V gives CDR1 SEHNR, CDR2 FQNEAQ (reference sequence). The CDR3 covers 15 residues. DNA of the CDR3: TGTGCCAGCAGCTCCGGAGGAAGCTCTGGAAACACCATATATTTT. It codes for CASSSGGSSGNTIYF.

This clone showed up just once. The rearrangement links TRBV30 to TRBJ2-1; 9 bases fit TRBD1. The CDR3 sequence is 15 residues long. The V gene end was trimmed by 5 bases and the J gene end by 0 bases; junction bases not matched to a gene: 5. Germline lookup yields CDR1 GTSNPN and CDR2 SVGIG (reference sequence). The CDR3 here is CAWVGQGSSYNEQFF. CDR3 nucleotides: TGTGCCTGGGTGGGACAGGGCAGCTCCTACAATGAGCAGTTCTTC.

V usage is TRBV18 and J usage is TRBJ1-5, with a possible D match to TRBD1 (5 bases). V lost 3 bases and J lost 4, with 16 bases in between. Germline lookup yields CDR1 KGHSH and CDR2 LQKENI. The CDR3 runs 16 residues. Here the CDR3 reads CASSPQGAGNNQPQHF. The CDR3 DNA follows: TGTGCCAGCTCACCCCAAGGGGCAGGGAATAATCAGCCCCAGCATTTT.

This sequence joins TRBV27 and TRBJ2-7; TRBD2 agrees at 8 bases. CDR1 and CDR2 from the germline V gene are MNHEY and SMNVEV (reference sequence). This CDR3 is built from 15 residues. The trim removed 5 bases at V and 0 bases at J, leaving 6 bases unmatched. CDR3 loop: CASSRGGGLSYEQYF. The CDR3 nucleotides are TGTGCCAGCAGTCGGGGCGGGGGGCTCTCCTACGAGCAGTACTTC.

The V call is TRBV30, the J call TRBJ2-3; 8 bases match TRBD2. Germline V gene lookup returns CDR1 GTSNPN and CDR2 SVGIG (reference sequence). V shed 5 bases, J shed 2 bases, and the junction held 9 bases outside the gene matches. The CDR3 totals 15 residues. CDR3 protein: CAWREGQFSTDTQYF. CDR3 bases: TGTGCCTGGCGGGAGGGCCAGTTTTCCACAGATACGCAGTATTTT.

The chain carries TRBV10-3 and TRBJ2-2, with a weak D call TRBD1 (6 bases). Germline V gene data show CDR1 as ENHRY and CDR2 as SYGVKD. The germline V and J ends were trimmed by 8 bases and 2 bases, with 12 bases remaining between them. This CDR3 is built from 14 residues. Written as DNA, the CDR3 is TGTGCCATCCTACAGGGTGTAAACACCGGGGAGCTGTTTTTT. This encodes CAILQGVNTGELFF.

This rearrangement joins TRBV4-1 to TRBJ1-2, with a tentative D call TRBD1 (5 bases). The CDR3 totals 15 residues. V lost 1 base to trimming and J lost 2 bases, with 11 bases between them. Germline values: CDR1 MGHRA, CDR2 YSYEKL. The DNA for the CDR3 is TGCGCCAGCAGCCAAGTCCCCGGGGCGAACTATGGCTACACCTTC. Its protein is CASSQVPGANYGYTF.

The chain joins TRBV28 to TRBJ2-7; D is unclear. The CDR3 has 12 residues. V lost 4 bases and J lost 1, with 5 bases in between. CDR1 MDHEN and CDR2 SYDVKM come from the germline V gene. The CDR3 region has the DNA TGTGCCAGCAGTTACACGTCCTACGAGCAGTACTTC. As protein: CASSYTSYEQYF.